This T cell receptor beta chain was captured in a study of T cells in Graves' hyperthyroidism and ophthalmopathy (dated by TCRdb to the late 2010s). As for the study more broadly: Peripheral blood samples were taken at initial diagnosis, before any treatment was given. A discovery cohort of roughly 100 patients, 43 with Graves' ophthalmopathy and 55 to 65 with stable Graves' hyperthyroidism, was used to find distinguishing TCR V-J signatures. Prospective prediction of ophthalmopathy was tested in an independent validation cohort consisting of some 19 hyperthyroidism patients and approximately 16 patients who later progressed to ophthalmopathy. The roughly 94 discovery patients were randomly divided into training and test sets at a 7:3 ratio. The study also compared thyroid tissue and blood T-cell repertoires from over 5 Graves' hyperthyroidism patients. Following sampling, methimazole starting at 30 mg daily was given to hyperthyroidism patients, and high-dose intravenous methylprednisolone was given to ophthalmopathy patients. The paper reports TCR Vbeta CDR3 sequencing of fewer than 150 peripheral blood samples: approximately 43 ophthalmopathy, approximately 74 hyperthyroidism and around 17 progressor patients. General findings and caveats noted by the study authors: A 13 V-J signature model separated ophthalmopathy from stable hyperthyroidism, with around 91% sensitivity and approximately 81% specificity in cross-validation and 80%/75% in testing. No statistical method was used to set the sample size in advance, and investigators knew the group allocation. During validation, the model predicted progression to ophthalmopathy a median of about 6.3 months ahead of onset, with around 71% sensitivity and 72% to 80% specificity. Most expanded thyroid clonotypes (frequency above 0.001) were also detected in blood, a finding suggesting that blood repertoires may reflect thyroid immune responses.

The TCR beta CDR3 regions were amplified from the RNA transcripts. The first round of RT-PCR for the TCR CDR3 was performed with the HTBI primer set and the Qiagen OneStep RT-PCR kit. A second multiplex PCR round built the libraries, followed by size selection and purification. The libraries were sequenced on an Illumina HiSeq2000 using paired-end 100 bp reads. Per the authors' processing: SOAPnuke was used to process the raw data, throwing out any read that contained adapters or uncalled bases, had a mean Phred below 15, or lacked an exact constant-primer or identifier match. High-quality paired reads were merged with COPE v1.2.5, and unique nucleotide sequences were defined as clonotypes. Clonotypes were aligned to IMGT TRBV, TRBD and TRBJ reference segments using MiTCR v1.1. The analysis included only V-J combinations with a frequency above 0.0001, which together covered around 99% of the repertoires. A TCS score was defined as the ratio of F50 (clonal expansion) to E x V (chaos), with BLOSUM62-based TCRdist applied between CDR3 peptides within each V-J. Welch's t-statistics and random forest reduced some 510 V-J features to 13, which were used in a naive Bayes classifier (R e1071). TCRdb took the public reads, trimmed them with fastp at Q25, ran MiXCR for clone calling and kept in-frame beta chains. Rows with a matching CDR3 protein are joined into one entry that keeps the most common DNA and genes. None of the V and J calls come from the authors' own analysis; TCRdb made them. The sample contains 550,000 to 800,000 distinct CDR3 sequences, roughly 17% of them found a single time. The top ten hold 15% to 18% of the sample.

A word on this clonotype: Which antigen it targets is not known. No quality values exist for individual bases; no much larger clone is one base distant.

Graves' hyperthyroidism was defined as stable when no progression to ophthalmopathy occurred over 18 months of follow-up. Hyperthyroidism patients were newly diagnosed, with disease duration under 2 months, and aged 18 to 65 years. The study excluded patients with uncontrolled infections, other autoimmune diseases, pregnancy or lactation. Clinical symptoms, serum thyroxine and TRAb, thyroid ultrasound, and orbital computed tomography formed the basis for the diagnoses. PBMCs were isolated from approximately 10 ml of fresh peripheral blood by Ficoll-Paque density gradient centrifugation. Total RNA was extracted with Trizol reagent, and quality was checked on an Agilent 2100 Bioanalyzer. The CDR3 runs 15 amino acids, cysteine and phenylalanine included. The entry retains the CDR3 DNA only, 45 bases that are in frame from base 1. The germline V gene (reference sequence) supplies CDR1 SEHNR and CDR2 FQNEAQ. Here V drops 2 bases and J drops 8 bases, and the junction holds 11 bases not matched to any gene.

Sequencing used blood. The sequence derives from a man between 50 and 59 years old with Graves' hyperthyroidism. Recombination connected TRBV7-9 to TRBJ1-1; 7 central bases correspond to TRBD1. The base sequence is TGTGCCAGCAGCTTAATCGAGGGGGCCGGAAAAGAAGCTTTCTTT. Its amino acids are CASSLIEGAGKEAFF.